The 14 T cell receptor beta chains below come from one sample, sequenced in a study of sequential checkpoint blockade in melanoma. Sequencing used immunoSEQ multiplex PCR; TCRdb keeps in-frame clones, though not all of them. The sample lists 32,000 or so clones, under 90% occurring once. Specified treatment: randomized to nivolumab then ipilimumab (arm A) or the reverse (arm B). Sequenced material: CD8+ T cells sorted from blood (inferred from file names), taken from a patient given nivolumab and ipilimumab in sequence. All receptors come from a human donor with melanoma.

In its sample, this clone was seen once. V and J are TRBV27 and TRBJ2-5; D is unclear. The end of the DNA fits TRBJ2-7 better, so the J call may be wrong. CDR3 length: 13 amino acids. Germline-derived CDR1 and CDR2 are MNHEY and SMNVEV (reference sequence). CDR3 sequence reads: CASSPTDSYEQYF. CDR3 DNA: TGTGCCAGCAGCCCGACGGACTCCTACGAGCAGTACTTC.

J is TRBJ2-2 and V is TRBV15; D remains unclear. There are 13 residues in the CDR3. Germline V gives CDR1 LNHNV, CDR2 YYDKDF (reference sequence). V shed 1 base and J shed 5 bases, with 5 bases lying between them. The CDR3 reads CATSRGQTGELFF. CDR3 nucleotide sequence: TGTGCCACCAGCAGAGGCCAGACCGGGGAGCTGTTTTTT.

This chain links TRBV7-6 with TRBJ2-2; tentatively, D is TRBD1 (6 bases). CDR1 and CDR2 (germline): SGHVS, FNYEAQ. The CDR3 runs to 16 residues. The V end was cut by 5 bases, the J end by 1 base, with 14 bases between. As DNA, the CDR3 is TGTGCCAGCAGCGCAGGGGTCGTACGGAACACCGGGGAGCTGTTTTTT. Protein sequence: CASSAGVVRNTGELFF.

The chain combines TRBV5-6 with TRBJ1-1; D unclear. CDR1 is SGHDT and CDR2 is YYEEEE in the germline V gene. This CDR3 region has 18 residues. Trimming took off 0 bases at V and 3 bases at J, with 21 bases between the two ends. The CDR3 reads CASSLVFFPGGKYTEAFF. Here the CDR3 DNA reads TGTGCCAGCAGCTTGGTCTTCTTCCCCGGCGGCAAGTACACTGAAGCTTTCTTT.

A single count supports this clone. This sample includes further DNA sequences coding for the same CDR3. The CDR3 DNA reads as TGCGCCAGCAGCCAAGGACTAGCGGGGATTGGCGAGCAGTACTTC. It is translated as CASSQGLAGIGEQYF. This chain uses TRBV4-1 with TRBJ2-7; 11 positions match TRBD2. Germline loops: CDR1 MGHRA, CDR2 YSYEKL. This CDR3 region has 15 residues. After removal of 1 base from V and 6 bases from J, the junction contained 5 bases not matched to a gene.

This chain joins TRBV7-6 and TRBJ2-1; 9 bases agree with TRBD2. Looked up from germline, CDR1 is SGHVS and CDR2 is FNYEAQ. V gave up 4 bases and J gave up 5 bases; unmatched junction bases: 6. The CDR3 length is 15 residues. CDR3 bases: TGTGCCAGCAGCTCCGGACTAGCGCTTAACAATGAGCAGTTCTTC. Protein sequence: CASSSGLALNNEQFF.

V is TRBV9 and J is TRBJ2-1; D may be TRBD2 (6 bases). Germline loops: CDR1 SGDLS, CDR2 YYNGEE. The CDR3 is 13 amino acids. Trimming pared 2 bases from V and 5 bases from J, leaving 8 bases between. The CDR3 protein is CASSVGTDNEQFF. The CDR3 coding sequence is TGTGCCAGCAGCGTCGGGACTGACAATGAGCAGTTCTTC.

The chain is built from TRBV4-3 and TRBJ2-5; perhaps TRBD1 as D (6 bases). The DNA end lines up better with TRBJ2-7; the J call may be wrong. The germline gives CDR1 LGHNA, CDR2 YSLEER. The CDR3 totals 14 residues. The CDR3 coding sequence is TGCGCCAGCAGCCAAGATCAGGGGATCTACGAGCAGTACTTC. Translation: CASSQDQGIYEQYF.

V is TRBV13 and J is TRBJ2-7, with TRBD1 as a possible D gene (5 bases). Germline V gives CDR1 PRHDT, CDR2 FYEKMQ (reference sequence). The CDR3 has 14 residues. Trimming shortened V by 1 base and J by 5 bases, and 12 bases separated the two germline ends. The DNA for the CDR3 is TGTGCCAGCAGCTTAGCCGCAGGGTCCGACGAGCAGTACTTC. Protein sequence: CASSLAAGSDEQYF.

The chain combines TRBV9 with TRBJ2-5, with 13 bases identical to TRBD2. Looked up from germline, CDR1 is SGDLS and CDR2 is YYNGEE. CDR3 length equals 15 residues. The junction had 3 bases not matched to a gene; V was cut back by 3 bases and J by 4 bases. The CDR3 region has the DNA TGTGCCAGCAGCGACGGACTAGCGGGAGCAGAGACCCAGTACTTC. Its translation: CASSDGLAGAETQYF.

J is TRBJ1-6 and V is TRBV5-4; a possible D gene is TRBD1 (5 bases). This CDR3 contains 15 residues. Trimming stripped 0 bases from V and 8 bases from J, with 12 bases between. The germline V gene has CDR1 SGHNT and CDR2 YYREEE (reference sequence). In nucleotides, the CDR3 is TGTGCCAGCAGCTTGGTAACGGGGGGGGATTCACCCCTCCACTTT. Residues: CASSLVTGGDSPLHF.

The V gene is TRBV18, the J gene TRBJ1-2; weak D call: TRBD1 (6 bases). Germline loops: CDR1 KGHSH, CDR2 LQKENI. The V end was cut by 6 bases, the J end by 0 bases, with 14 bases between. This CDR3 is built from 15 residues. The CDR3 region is CASSSGQGTNYGYTF. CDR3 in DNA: TGTGCCAGCTCTTCAGGGCAGGGGACTAACTATGGCTACACCTTC.

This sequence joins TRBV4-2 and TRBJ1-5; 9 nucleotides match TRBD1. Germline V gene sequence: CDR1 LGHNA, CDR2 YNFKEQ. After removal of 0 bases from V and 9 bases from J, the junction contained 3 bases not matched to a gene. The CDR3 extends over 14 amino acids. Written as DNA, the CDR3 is TGTGCCAGCAGCCAAGAACAGGGGGCATGGCCCCAGCATTTT. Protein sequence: CASSQEQGAWPQHF.

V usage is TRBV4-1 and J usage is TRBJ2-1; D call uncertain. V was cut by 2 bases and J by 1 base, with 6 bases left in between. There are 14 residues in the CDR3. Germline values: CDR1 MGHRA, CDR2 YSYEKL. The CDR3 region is CASSQSGSYNEQFF. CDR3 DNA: TGCGCCAGCAGCCAATCGGGTTCCTACAATGAGCAGTTCTTC.